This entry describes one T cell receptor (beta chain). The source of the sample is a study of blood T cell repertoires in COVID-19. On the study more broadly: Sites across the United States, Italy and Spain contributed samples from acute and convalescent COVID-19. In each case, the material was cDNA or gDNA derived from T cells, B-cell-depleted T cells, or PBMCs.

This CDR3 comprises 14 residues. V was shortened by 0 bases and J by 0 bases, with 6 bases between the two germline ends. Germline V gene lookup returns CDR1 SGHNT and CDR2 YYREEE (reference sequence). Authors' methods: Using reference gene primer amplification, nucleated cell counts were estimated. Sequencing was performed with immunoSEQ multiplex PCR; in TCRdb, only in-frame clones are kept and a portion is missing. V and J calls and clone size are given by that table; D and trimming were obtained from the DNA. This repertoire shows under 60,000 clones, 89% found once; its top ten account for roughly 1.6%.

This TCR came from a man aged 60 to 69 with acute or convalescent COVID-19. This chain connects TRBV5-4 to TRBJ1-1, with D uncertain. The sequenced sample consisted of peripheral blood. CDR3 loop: CASSLASMNTEAFF. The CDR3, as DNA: TGTGCCAGCAGCTTGGCCAGTATGAACACTGAAGCTTTCTTT.